Listed below are T cell receptor beta chains from one sample, sequenced in a study of beta chain features in type 1 diabetes. Sequencing used immunoSEQ multiplex PCR; TCRdb keeps in-frame clones, though not all of them. The repertoire holds some 120,000 clones, roughly 17% seen once, with roughly 2.6% in the top ten. The sequencing input was central memory CD4+ T cells from blood. The receptors were gathered from a man younger than 30 with type 1 diabetes. The CDR3 runs from the conserved cysteine through the conserved F or W. The order of the fields is D gene, J gene, clone size, V gene, CDR3 DNA, CDR3 protein. D genes are given only for firm matches. The size field is filled for only some rows; it gives once, few, many or a size class.

D: TRBD2
J: TRBJ2-1
size: NA
V: TRBV29-1
DNA: TGCAGCGTTGCCGGCGGCGGGGGGGCCTACAATGAGCAGTTCTTC
CDR3: CSVAGGGGAYNEQFF

D: TRBD2
J: TRBJ2-1
size: few
V: TRBV18
DNA: TGTGCCAGCTCACCGGGACTAGCGATGGATGAGCAGTTCTTC
CDR3: CASSPGLAMDEQFF

D: NA
J: TRBJ1-4
size: few
V: TRBV25-1
DNA: TGTGCCAGCAGTGGTGAAAAACTGTTTTTT
CDR3: CASSGEKLFF

D: NA
J: TRBJ2-1
size: few
V: TRBV11-3
DNA: TGTGCCAGCAGCAGGGACGGCAGCAGCTCCTACAATGAGCAGTTCTTC
CDR3: CASSRDGSSSYNEQFF

D: NA
J: TRBJ2-3
size: few
V: TRBV7-9
DNA: TGTGCCAGCAGCTCGCAGGGTTCCCCAGATACGCAGTATTTT
CDR3: CASSSQGSPDTQYF

D: TRBD1
J: TRBJ2-1
size: NA
V: TRBV6-6
DNA: TGTGCCAGCAGTAGAAGGACAGGGACCTACAATGAGCAGTTCTTC
CDR3: CASSRRTGTYNEQFF

D: NA
J: TRBJ1-1
size: few
V: TRBV20-1
DNA: TGCAGTGCGGGTCGGGTATTCGAAGCTTTCTTT
CDR3: CSAGRVFEAFF

D: NA
J: TRBJ2-3
size: few
V: TRBV5-1
DNA: TGCGCCAGCAGCTCTACCGGGACAACGACTAGCACAGATACGCAGTATTTT
CDR3: CASSSTGTTTSTDTQYF

D: NA
J: TRBJ2-7
size: few
V: TRBV30
DNA: TGTGCCTGGAGTGTACGGCCCGAGCAGTACTTC
CDR3: CAWSVRPEQYF

D: NA
J: TRBJ1-2
size: few
V: TRBV5-4
DNA: TGTGCCAGCAGCTTTAGCGACTATGGCTACACCTTC
CDR3: CASSFSDYGYTF

D: NA
J: TRBJ2-7
size: medium-sized
V: TRBV18
DNA: TGTGCCAGCTCACCGTTAGCTGGCGAGCAGTACTTC
CDR3: CASSPLAGEQYF

D: NA
J: TRBJ2-3
size: few
V: TRBV5-1
DNA: TGCGCCAGCAGCTCCCTAGCGCGGGCAGATACGCAGTATTTT
CDR3: CASSSLARADTQYF

D: TRBD2
J: TRBJ2-7
size: few
V: TRBV19
DNA: TGTGCCAGTAGTTCCCAGGTAGCGGGACTCTACGAGCAGTACTTC
CDR3: CASSSQVAGLYEQYF

D: NA
J: TRBJ2-3
size: few
V: TRBV18
DNA: TGTGCCAGCTCAGGACAGAGCACAGATACGCAGTATTTT
CDR3: CASSGQSTDTQYF

D: NA
J: TRBJ2-3
size: few
V: TRBV6-6
DNA: TGTGCCAGCAGTTATCTCACAGATACGCAGTATTTT
CDR3: CASSYLTDTQYF

D: NA
J: TRBJ2-5
size: NA
V: TRBV7-2
DNA: TGTGCCAGCAGCCGGGGATGGGGCCAAGAGACCCAGTACTTC
CDR3: CASSRGWGQETQYF

D: NA
J: TRBJ2-1
size: few
V: TRBV20-1
DNA: TGCAGCGTGGGGGAGTTTGAGCAGTTCTTC
CDR3: CSVGEFEQFF

D: NA
J: TRBJ1-6
size: few
V: TRBV20-1
DNA: TGCAGTGCTAGAGAAGGCTCACCCCTCCACTTT
CDR3: CSAREGSPLHF

D: NA
J: TRBJ2-7
size: few
V: TRBV7-9
DNA: TGTGCCAGCAGCCCCTCGCGATTGGGGGTAAGATCCTACGAGCAGTACTTC
CDR3: CASSPSRLGVRSYEQYF

D: NA
J: TRBJ1-3
size: few
V: TRBV4-1
DNA: TGCGCCAGCAGCCCCCCCGGCACAGCCTCTGGAAACACCATATATTTT
CDR3: CASSPPGTASGNTIYF

D: NA
J: TRBJ2-1
size: NA
V: TRBV29-1
DNA: TGCAGCGTCGGCCTAGGGGGAGTCAATGAGCAGTTCTTC
CDR3: CSVGLGGVNEQFF